This T cell receptor beta chain stems from a study of CD8 T cells in Susac syndrome. Study observations and caveats: CD8+ clones in Susac expanded most in TEMRA cells and active patients. The relatively small number of individuals in the TCR sequencing and HLA analysis was acknowledged by the study.

Negative isolation was applied to CD8+ and CD4+ T cells, and FACS enrichment was applied to TEMRA cells. After extraction with the RNeasy kit, roughly 0.45 to 1 ug of the RNA was reverse transcribed using random hexamers. TCRdb redid the calling of the immunoSEQ multiplex PCR reads with MiXCR, one entry per CDR3 protein. The sample lists 200,000 or so distinct CDR3 sequences, 95% occurring once. As concerns this clonotype: Its target is not known.

What was sequenced was CD8+ T cells from PBMCs. The clonotype comes from a human donor with Susac syndrome.

CDR3 sequence: CAWRGTGLYYGYTF. DNA for the CDR3: TGTGCCTGGAGGGGGACAGGTCTGTACTATGGCTACACCTTC. This chain links TRBV30 with TRBJ1-2; the match to TRBD1 covers 8 bases. The CDR3 totals 14 residues. V trimming: 3 bases; J trimming: 3 bases; junction bases outside the gene matches: 6. Germline lookup yields CDR1 GTSNPN and CDR2 SVGIG (reference sequence).